This TCR beta chain was observed in a study of blood T cell repertoires in COVID-19. Study as a whole: Whether acute or convalescent, the COVID-19 samples came from the United States, Italy and Spain.

Authors' processing steps: Amplification with reference gene primers provided the estimates of nucleated cell counts. The data were produced by immunoSEQ multiplex PCR, yet TCRdb's version contains in-frame clones alone and is incomplete. The V and J calls and clone size were taken over from that table, and D and trimming were inferred from the DNA. The data contain 250,000 to 350,000 clones, around 90% of them singletons. Looked up from germline, CDR1 is MNHEY and CDR2 is SVGAGI. The CDR3 contains 14 residues. The V gene end was trimmed by 6 bases and the J gene end by 4 bases; junction bases not matched to a gene: 6. This clone was counted once.

The sequence was obtained from a woman between 35 and 50 years old who had recovered from COVID-19. Source material: peripheral blood. The V and J genes are TRBV6-5 and TRBJ2-7; 10 nucleotides align to TRBD2. CDR3 sequence: CASRTLAGVYEQYF. The CDR3 nucleotides are TGTGCCAGCAGAACCCTAGCGGGAGTTTACGAGCAGTACTTC.